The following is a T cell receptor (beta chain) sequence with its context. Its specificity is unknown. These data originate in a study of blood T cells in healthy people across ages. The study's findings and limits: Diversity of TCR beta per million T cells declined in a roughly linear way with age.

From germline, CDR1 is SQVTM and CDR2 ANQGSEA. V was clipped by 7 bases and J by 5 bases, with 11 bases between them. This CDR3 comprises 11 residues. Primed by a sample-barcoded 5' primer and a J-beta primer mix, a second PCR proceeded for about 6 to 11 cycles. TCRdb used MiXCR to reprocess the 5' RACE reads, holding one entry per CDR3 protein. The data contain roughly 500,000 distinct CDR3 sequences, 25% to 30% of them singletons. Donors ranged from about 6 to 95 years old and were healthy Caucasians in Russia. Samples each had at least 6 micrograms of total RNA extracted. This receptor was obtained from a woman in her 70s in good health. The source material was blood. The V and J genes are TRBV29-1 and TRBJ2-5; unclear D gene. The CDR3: CSAEFLETQYF. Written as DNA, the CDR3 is TGCAGCGCGGAATTCTTGGAGACCCAGTACTTC.